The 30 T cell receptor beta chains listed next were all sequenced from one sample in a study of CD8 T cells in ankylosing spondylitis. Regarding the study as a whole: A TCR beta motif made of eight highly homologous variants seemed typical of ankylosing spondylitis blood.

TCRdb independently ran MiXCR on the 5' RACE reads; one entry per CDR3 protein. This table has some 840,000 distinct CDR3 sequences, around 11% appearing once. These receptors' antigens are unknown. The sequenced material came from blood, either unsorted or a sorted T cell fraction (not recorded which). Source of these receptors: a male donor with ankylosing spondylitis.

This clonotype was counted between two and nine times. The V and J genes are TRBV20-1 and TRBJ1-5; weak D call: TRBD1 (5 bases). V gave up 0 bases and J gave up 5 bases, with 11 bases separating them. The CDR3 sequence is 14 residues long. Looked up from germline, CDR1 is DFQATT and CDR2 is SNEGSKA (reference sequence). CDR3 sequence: CSARDRGADQPQHF. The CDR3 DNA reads TGCAGTGCTAGAGATCGAGGGGCAGATCAGCCCCAGCATTTT.

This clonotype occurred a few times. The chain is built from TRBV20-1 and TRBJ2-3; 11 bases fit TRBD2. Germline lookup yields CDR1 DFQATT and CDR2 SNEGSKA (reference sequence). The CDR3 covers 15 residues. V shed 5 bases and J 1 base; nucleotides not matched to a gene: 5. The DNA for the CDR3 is TGCAGTGCTTTTAGCGGGAGGGGGGGCACAGATACGCAGTATTTT. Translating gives CSAFSGRGGTDTQYF.

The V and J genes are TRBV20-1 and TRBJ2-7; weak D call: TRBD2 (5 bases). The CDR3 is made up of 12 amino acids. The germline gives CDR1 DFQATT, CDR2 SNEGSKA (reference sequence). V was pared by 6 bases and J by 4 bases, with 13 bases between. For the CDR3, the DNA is TGCAGTGCCCACCATGGCGGGTACGAGCAGTACTTC. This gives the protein CSAHHGGYEQYF.

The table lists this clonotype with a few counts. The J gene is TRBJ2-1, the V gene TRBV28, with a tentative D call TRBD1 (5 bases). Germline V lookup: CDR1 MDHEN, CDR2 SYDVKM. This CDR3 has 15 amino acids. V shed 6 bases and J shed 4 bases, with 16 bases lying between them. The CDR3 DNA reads TGTGCCAGCAGCCCAATGGCAGGGTTTTACAATGAGCAGTTCTTC. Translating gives CASSPMAGFYNEQFF.

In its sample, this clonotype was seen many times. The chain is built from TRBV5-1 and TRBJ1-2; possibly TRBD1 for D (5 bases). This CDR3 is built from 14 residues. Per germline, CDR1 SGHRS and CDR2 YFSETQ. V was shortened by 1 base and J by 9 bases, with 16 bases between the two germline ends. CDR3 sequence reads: CASSLQQERTRYTF. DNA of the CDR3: TGCGCCAGCAGCTTGCAACAGGAACGAACACGCTACACCTTC.

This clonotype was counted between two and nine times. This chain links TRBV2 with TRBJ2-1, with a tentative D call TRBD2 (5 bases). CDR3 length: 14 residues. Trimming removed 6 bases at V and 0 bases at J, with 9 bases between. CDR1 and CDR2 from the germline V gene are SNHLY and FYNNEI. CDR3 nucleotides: TGTGCCAGCAGGAGAGGGTACTCCTACAATGAGCAGTTCTTC. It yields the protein CASRRGYSYNEQFF.

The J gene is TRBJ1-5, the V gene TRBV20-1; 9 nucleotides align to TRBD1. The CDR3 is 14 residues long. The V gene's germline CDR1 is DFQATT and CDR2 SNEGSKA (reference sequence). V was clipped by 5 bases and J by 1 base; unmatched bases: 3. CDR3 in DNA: TGCAGTGCTCCAGGGACAGGGAGCAATCAGCCCCAGCATTTT. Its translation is CSAPGTGSNQPQHF.

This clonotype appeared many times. CDR3 amino acids: CASSLGLFDEQFF. In DNA form, the CDR3 reads TGTGCCAGCAGCCTTGGACTTTTCGATGAGCAGTTCTTC. The genes are TRBV5-6 and TRBJ2-1, with D perhaps TRBD2 (5 bases). Germline values: CDR1 SGHDT, CDR2 YYEEEE. V lost 4 bases and J 8 bases, leaving 13 bases between the germline ends. The CDR3 has 13 residues. Drawing the rest from reference TRBV5-6 and TRBJ2-1, the complete variable domain is DAGVTQSPTHLIKTRGQQVTLRCSPKSGHDTVSWYQQALGQGPQFIFQYYEEEERQRGNFPDRFSGHQFPNYSSELNVNALLLGDSALYLCASSLGLFDEQFFGPGTRLTVL.

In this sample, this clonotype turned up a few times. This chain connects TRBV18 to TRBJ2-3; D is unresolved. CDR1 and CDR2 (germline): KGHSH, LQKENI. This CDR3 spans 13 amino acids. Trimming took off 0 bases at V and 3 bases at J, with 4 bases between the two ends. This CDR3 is CASSPPQTDTQYF. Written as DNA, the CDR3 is TGTGCCAGCTCACCACCACAGACAGATACGCAGTATTTT.

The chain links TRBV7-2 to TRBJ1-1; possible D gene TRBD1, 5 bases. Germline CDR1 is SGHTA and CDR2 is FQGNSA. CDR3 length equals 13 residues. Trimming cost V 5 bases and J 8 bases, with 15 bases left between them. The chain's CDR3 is CASSPAGADEAFF. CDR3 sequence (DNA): TGTGCCAGCAGCCCGGCCGGGGCAGACGAAGCTTTCTTT.

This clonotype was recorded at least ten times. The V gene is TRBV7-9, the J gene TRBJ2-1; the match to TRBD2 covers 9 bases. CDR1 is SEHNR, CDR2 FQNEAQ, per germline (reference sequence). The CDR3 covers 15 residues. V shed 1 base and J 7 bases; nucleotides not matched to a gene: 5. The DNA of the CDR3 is TGTGCCAGCAGCTTAGGAGCGGGAGGAGGTAATGAGCAGTTCTTC. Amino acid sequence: CASSLGAGGGNEQFF.

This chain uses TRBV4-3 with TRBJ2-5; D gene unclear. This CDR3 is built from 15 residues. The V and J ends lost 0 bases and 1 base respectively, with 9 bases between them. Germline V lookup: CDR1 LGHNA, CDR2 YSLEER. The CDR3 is CASSQEGQPQETQYF. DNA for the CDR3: TGCGCCAGCAGCCAAGAAGGGCAACCCCAAGAGACCCAGTACTTC.

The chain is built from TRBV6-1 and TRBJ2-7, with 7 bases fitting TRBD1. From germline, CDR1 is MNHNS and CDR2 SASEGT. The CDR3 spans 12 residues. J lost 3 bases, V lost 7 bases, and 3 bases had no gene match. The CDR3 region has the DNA TGTGCCAGCACAAGACAGGGCTACGAGCAGTACTTC. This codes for CASTRQGYEQYF.

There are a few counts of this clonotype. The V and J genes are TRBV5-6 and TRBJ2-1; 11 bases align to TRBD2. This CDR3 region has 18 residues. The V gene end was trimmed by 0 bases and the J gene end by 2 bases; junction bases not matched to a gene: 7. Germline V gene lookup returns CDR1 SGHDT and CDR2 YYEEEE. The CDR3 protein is CASSLAGTTSGAYNEQFF. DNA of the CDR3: TGTGCCAGCAGCTTGGCAGGGACGACTAGCGGGGCCTACAATGAGCAGTTCTTC.

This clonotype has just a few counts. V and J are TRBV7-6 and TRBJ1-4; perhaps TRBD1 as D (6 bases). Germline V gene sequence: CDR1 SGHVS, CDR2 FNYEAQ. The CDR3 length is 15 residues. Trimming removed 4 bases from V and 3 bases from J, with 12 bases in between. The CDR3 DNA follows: TGTGCCAGCAGCTACACAGGGTCAGCTAATGAAAAACTGTTTTTT. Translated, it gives CASSYTGSANEKLFF.

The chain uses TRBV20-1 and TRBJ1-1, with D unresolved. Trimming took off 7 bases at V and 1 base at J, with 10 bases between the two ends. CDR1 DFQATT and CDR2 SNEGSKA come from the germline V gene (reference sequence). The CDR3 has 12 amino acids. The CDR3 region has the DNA TGCAGTGGCACAGCTCAGAACACTGAAGCTTTCTTT. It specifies CSGTAQNTEAFF.

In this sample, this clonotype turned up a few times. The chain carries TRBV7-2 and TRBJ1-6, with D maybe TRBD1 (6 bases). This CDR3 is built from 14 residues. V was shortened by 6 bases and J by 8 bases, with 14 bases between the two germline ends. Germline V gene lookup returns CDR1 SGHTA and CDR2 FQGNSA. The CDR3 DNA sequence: TGTGCCAGCAGGTTCACAGGGAGGGATTCACCCCTCCACTTT. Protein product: CASRFTGRDSPLHF.

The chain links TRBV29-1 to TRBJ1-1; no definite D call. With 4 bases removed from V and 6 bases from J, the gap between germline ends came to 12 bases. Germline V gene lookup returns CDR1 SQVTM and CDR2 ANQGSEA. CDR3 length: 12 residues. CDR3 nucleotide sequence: TGCAGCGTTGGGGTCGGGAAGGCTGAAGCTTTCTTT. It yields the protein CSVGVGKAEAFF.

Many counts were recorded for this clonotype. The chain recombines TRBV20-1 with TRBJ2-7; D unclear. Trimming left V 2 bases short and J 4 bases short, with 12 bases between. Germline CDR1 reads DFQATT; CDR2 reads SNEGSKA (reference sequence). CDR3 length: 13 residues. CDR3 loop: CSARSPNLYEQYF. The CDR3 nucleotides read TGCAGTGCTAGATCCCCTAATTTGTACGAGCAGTACTTC.

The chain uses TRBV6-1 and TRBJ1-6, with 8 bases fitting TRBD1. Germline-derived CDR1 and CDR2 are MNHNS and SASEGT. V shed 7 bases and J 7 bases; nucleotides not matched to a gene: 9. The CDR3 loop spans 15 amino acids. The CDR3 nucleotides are TGTGCCAGCACCAACAGGGGGTTCCGGAATTCACCCCTCCACTTT. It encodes CASTNRGFRNSPLHF.

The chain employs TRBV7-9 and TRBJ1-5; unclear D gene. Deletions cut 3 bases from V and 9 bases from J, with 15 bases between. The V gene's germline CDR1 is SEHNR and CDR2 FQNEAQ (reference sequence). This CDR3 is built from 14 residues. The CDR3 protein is CASSLEDPARPQHF. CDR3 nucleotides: TGTGCCAGCAGCTTGGAGGACCCAGCGAGGCCCCAGCATTTT.

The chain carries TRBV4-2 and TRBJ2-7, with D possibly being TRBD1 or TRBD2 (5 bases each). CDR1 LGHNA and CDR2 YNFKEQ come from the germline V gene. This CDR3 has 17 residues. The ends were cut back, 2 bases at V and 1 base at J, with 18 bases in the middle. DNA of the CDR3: TGTGCCAGCAGCCAACACCCCGAGAGGGGTTTGTCCTACGAGCAGTACTTC. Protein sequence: CASSQHPERGLSYEQYF.

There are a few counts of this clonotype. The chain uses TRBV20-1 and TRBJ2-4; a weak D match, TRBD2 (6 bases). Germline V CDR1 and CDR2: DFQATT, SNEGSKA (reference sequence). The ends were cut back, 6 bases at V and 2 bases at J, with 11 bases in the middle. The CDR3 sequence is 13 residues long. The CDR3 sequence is CSAHGGTKNIQYF. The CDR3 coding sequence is TGCAGTGCCCACGGGGGTACCAAAAACATTCAGTACTTC.

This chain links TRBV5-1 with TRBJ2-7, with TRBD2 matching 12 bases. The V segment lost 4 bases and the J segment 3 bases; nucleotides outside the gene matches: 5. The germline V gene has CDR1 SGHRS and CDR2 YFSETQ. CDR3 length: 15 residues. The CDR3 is CASSIGLAGFYEQYF. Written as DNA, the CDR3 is TGCGCCAGCAGCATTGGACTAGCGGGATTCTACGAGCAGTACTTC.

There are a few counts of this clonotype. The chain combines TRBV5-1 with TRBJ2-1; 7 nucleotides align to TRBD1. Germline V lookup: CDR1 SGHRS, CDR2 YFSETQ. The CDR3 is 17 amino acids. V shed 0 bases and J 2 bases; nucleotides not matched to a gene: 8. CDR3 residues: CASSLGQGGSTYNEQFF. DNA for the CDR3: TGCGCCAGCAGCTTGGGACAGGGCGGGTCGACCTACAATGAGCAGTTCTTC.

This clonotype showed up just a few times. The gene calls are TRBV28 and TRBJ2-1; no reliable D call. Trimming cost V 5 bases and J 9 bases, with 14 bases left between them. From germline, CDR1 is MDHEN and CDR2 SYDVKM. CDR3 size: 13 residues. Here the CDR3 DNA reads TGTGCCAGCAGTACCCCCTTCGTTAGTGAGCAGTTCTTC. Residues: CASSTPFVSEQFF. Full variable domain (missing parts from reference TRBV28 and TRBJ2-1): DVKVTQSSRYLVKRTGEKVFLECVQDMDHENMFWYRQDPGLGLRLIYFSYDVKMKEKGDIPEGYSVSREKKERFSLILESASTNQTSMYLCASSTPFVSEQFFGPGTRLTVL.

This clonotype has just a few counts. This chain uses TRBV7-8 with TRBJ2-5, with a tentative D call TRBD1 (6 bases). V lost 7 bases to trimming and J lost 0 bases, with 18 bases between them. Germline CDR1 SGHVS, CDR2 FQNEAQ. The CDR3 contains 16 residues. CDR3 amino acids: CASMRGVDSYQETQYF. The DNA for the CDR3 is TGTGCCAGCATGAGAGGGGTGGACAGCTACCAAGAGACCCAGTACTTC. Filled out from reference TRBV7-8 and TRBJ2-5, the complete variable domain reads GAGVSQSPRYKVAKRGQDVALRCDPISGHVSLFWYQQALGQGPEFLTYFQNEAQLDKSGLPSDRFFAERPEGSVSTLKIQRTQQEDSAVYLCASMRGVDSYQETQYFGPGTRLLVL.

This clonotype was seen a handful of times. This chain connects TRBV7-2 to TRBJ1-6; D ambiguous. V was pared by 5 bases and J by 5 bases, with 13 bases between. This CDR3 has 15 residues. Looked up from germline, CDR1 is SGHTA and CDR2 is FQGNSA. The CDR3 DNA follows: TGTGCCAGCAGCCCGCAAGGAGGGCATAATTCACCCCTCCACTTT. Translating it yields CASSPQGGHNSPLHF.

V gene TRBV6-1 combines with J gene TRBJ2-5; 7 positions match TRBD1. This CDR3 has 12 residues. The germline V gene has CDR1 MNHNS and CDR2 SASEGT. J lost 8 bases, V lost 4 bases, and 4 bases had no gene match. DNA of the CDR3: TGTGCCAGCAGTGGGGGACAGAGCACCCAGTACTTC. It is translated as CASSGGQSTQYF.

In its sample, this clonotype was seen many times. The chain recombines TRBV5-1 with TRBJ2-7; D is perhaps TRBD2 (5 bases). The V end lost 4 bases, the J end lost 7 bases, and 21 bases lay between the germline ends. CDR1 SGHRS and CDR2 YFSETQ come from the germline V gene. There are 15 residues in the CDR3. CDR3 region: CASSPYSAIPGEQYF. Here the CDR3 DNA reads TGCGCCAGCAGCCCGTATTCAGCCATCCCGGGGGAGCAGTACTTC.